A single sample is the source of the 30 T cell receptor beta chains below, sequenced in a study of a mutant IDH1 vaccine in newly diagnosed glioma. Profiling relied on immunoSEQ multiplex PCR, and the TCRdb table lists in-frame clones only, not all of them. The sample has about 56,000 clones, around 86% seen once; the top ten hold 3% to 4%. Their specific antigens are unknown. Time point in this sample: week 47, end of study. Vaccination comprised doses that each held 300 ug of mutant IDH1 20-mer peptide, plus topical imiquimod. Sequences were derived from PBMCs, sampled from a glioma patient whose treatment included an IDH1 peptide vaccine. The receptors were sampled from a woman between 50 and 59 years old with glioma.

The V and J genes are TRBV7-9 and TRBJ2-7, with 10 nucleotides matching TRBD2. The V gene's germline CDR1 is SEHNR and CDR2 FQNEAQ (reference sequence). The CDR3 contains 16 residues. V dropped 2 bases and J dropped 4; count of bases not matched to a gene: 8. CDR3 nucleotide sequence: TGTGCCAGCAGCTTAAATGCGGGACTAGCGATGTACGAGCAGTACTTC. Translation: CASSLNAGLAMYEQYF.

The gene calls are TRBV5-1 and TRBJ2-3; D unresolved. Germline V CDR1 and CDR2: SGHRS, YFSETQ. The CDR3 contains 12 residues. Trimming left V 4 bases short and J 2 bases short, with 5 bases between. The CDR3 region is CASSPPTDTQYF. The CDR3, as DNA: TGCGCCAGCAGCCCCCCCACAGATACGCAGTATTTT.

This chain uses TRBV5-6 with TRBJ1-5; the D gene is possibly TRBD1 (5 bases). Germline CDR1 is SGHDT and CDR2 is YYEEEE. The CDR3 spans 14 residues. V was trimmed by 4 bases and J by 11 bases, leaving 19 bases between them. The CDR3: CASSRERGTGAQHF. The CDR3, as DNA: TGTGCCAGCAGCAGGGAACGGGGGACCGGGGCCCAGCATTTT. The variable domain in full, with the rest retrieved from reference TRBV5-6 and TRBJ1-5, is DAGVTQSPTHLIKTRGQQVTLRCSPKSGHDTVSWYQQALGQGPQFIFQYYEEEERQRGNFPDRFSGHQFPNYSSELNVNALLLGDSALYLCASSRERGTGAQHFGDGTRLSIL.

The chain is built from TRBV30 and TRBJ1-1, with 8 bases lining up with TRBD1. The CDR3 runs 16 residues. J was trimmed by 3 bases and V by 2 bases; bases with no gene match: 11. CDR1 and CDR2 from the germline V gene are GTSNPN and SVGIG (reference sequence). The CDR3 DNA reads as TGTGCCTGGAGTCTGCGGAGGACAGGGCGGGACACTGAAGCTTTCTTT. Protein sequence: CAWSLRRTGRDTEAFF.

The chain uses TRBV5-6 and TRBJ1-2, with 8 nucleotides matching TRBD1. The trim removed 1 base at V and 1 base at J, leaving 3 bases unmatched. CDR3 size: 15 residues. Germline V gene lookup returns CDR1 SGHDT and CDR2 YYEEEE. CDR3 sequence reads: CASSLITGGNYGYTF. Written as DNA, the CDR3 is TGTGCCAGCAGCTTGATTACAGGGGGTAACTATGGCTACACCTTC.

The CDR3 coding sequence is TGTGCCACCACCCCACAGGGTGCTGGGACTGAAGCTTTCTTT. Translating gives CATTPQGAGTEAFF. The chain employs TRBV15 and TRBJ1-1; possible D gene TRBD1, 6 bases. The germline CDR1 and CDR2 sequences are LNHNV and YYDKDF (reference sequence). Trimming removed 7 bases at V and 5 bases at J, with 17 bases between. This CDR3 has 14 residues.

The chain carries TRBV6-6 and TRBJ1-1, with 7 bases matching TRBD1. The CDR3 is 14 residues long. Germline V gene lookup returns CDR1 MNHNY and CDR2 SVGAGI (reference sequence). The J segment lost 0 bases and the V segment lost 7 bases, leaving 5 bases of the junction unmatched. The CDR3 sequence: CASIRDSLNTEAFF. Here the CDR3 DNA reads TGTGCCAGCATCAGGGACAGCCTGAACACTGAAGCTTTCTTT.

The genes are TRBV7-2 and TRBJ2-2; possibly TRBD1 for D (6 bases). The CDR3 is made up of 14 amino acids. CDR1 is SGHTA, CDR2 FQGNSA, per germline. V shed 5 bases and J shed 7 bases, with 14 bases lying between them. The CDR3 nucleotides are TGTGCCAGCAGCACGACGACAGGATACGGGGAGCTGTTTTTT. Its protein product is CASSTTTGYGELFF.

The rearrangement links TRBV5-1 to TRBJ1-6, with D tentatively TRBD1 (5 bases). This CDR3 has 14 residues. The V gene lost 1 base and the J gene lost 6 bases, with 8 bases spanning the gap. Germline V gene lookup returns CDR1 SGHRS and CDR2 YFSETQ. CDR3 in DNA: TGCGCCAGCAGCTTGAAGGGGAGTAATTCACCCCTCCACTTT. This codes for CASSLKGSNSPLHF.

The chain carries TRBV4-3 and TRBJ1-2, with no clear D. The CDR3 consists of 13 residues. Trimming took 0 bases from V and 7 from J, leaving 9 bases between them. CDR1 is LGHNA and CDR2 is YSLEER in the germline V gene. The CDR3, as DNA: TGCGCCAGCAGCCAAGATGAACTTAGTGGCTACACCTTC. Translating gives CASSQDELSGYTF.

V gene TRBV19 combines with J gene TRBJ1-2; possible D gene TRBD1, 5 bases. Between the trimmed V and J ends, which lost 8 bases and 0 bases, there was a span of 16 bases. CDR1 is LNHDA and CDR2 is SQIVND in the germline V gene (reference sequence). This CDR3 is built from 15 residues. CDR3 bases: TGTGCCAGTTCTATGGGGCAGCGGTCTAACTATGGCTACACCTTC. This translates into CASSMGQRSNYGYTF.

V is TRBV27 and J is TRBJ1-1; weak D call: TRBD1 (5 bases). The CDR3 extends over 15 amino acids. Germline V CDR1 and CDR2: MNHEY, SMNVEV (reference sequence). Trimming took 6 bases from V and 0 from J, leaving 14 bases between them. The CDR3 nucleotides are TGTGCCAGCAGCAAGTCGACAGCTATGAACACTGAAGCTTTCTTT. Translating gives CASSKSTAMNTEAFF.

This rearrangement joins TRBV23-1 to TRBJ2-3, with a tentative D call TRBD2 (5 bases). TRBV23-1 is identified as an open reading frame with a role that is uncertain. The germline V and J ends were trimmed by 2 bases and 0 bases, with 9 bases remaining between them. The CDR3 covers 15 residues. CDR3 nucleotide sequence: TGCGCCAGCAGTCAACCGAGCGGAAGCACAGATACGCAGTATTTT. Translating gives CASSQPSGSTDTQYF.

The gene calls are TRBV5-6 and TRBJ2-1; D perhaps matches TRBD2 (6 bases). This CDR3 region has 15 residues. V lost 2 bases and J lost 2, with 11 bases in between. Germline V gene sequence: CDR1 SGHDT, CDR2 YYEEEE. CDR3 amino acids: CASSLLTGAYNEQFF. The CDR3 DNA follows: TGTGCCAGCAGCTTATTGACGGGGGCCTACAATGAGCAGTTCTTC.

The CDR3 DNA follows: TGTGCCAGCAGCCGACTAGCGGGGAGCACAGATACGCAGTATTTT. This sequence encodes CASSRLAGSTDTQYF. V and J are TRBV28 and TRBJ2-3; TRBD2 matches 11 bases. The germline V gene has CDR1 MDHEN and CDR2 SYDVKM. V lost 6 bases to trimming and J lost 0 bases; unmatched junction nucleotides: 2. This CDR3 comprises 15 residues.

The chain is built from TRBV7-2 and TRBJ1-2; possibly TRBD1 for D (6 bases). The CDR3 loop spans 17 amino acids. The V gene's germline CDR1 is SGHTA and CDR2 FQGNSA. V shed 5 bases and J shed 8 bases, with 27 bases lying between them. The CDR3 is CASSQTGTSVEVSGYTF. CDR3 coding DNA: TGTGCCAGCAGCCAAACCGGGACATCGGTTGAAGTGAGCGGCTACACCTTC.

The chain combines TRBV27 with TRBJ1-2; the match to TRBD1 covers 10 bases. This CDR3 is built from 14 residues. V dropped 6 bases and J dropped 8; count of bases not matched to a gene: 9. In germline, CDR1 is MNHEY, CDR2 SMNVEV (reference sequence). The chain's CDR3 is CASRETGGARGYTF. The CDR3 nucleotides are TGTGCCAGCAGAGAGACAGGGGGCGCGAGGGGCTACACCTTC.

The chain couples TRBV30 to TRBJ2-3; 7 bases map to TRBD2. The V gene end was trimmed by 4 bases and the J gene end by 0 bases; junction bases not matched to a gene: 7. The length of the CDR3 is 15 residues. The germline V gene has CDR1 GTSNPN and CDR2 SVGIG (reference sequence). CDR3 region: CAWILSGVSTDTQYF. The CDR3 DNA reads TGTGCCTGGATCTTAAGCGGGGTGAGCACAGATACGCAGTATTTT.

The chain joins TRBV11-3 to TRBJ2-7, with 10 bases aligning to TRBD2. The germline gives CDR1 SGHNT, CDR2 YENEEA. This CDR3 has 16 amino acids. The J segment lost 3 bases and the V segment lost 1 base, leaving 6 bases of the junction unmatched. In DNA, the CDR3 is TGTGCCAGCAGCTTAGCTAGCGGGGGAGCCTACTACGAGCAGTACTTC. Translating it yields CASSLASGGAYYEQYF.

The chain couples TRBV5-4 to TRBJ2-2; 7 positions agree with TRBD1. V lost 3 bases to trimming and J lost 6 bases; unmatched junction nucleotides: 11. The CDR3 runs 16 residues. Germline V gene lookup returns CDR1 SGHNT and CDR2 YYREEE (reference sequence). The CDR3 spells CASSSRQGARAGELFF. The CDR3 region has the DNA TGTGCCAGCAGCTCTCGACAGGGTGCTCGGGCCGGGGAGCTGTTTTTT. Together with reference TRBV5-4 and TRBJ2-2, the CDR3 gives the full variable domain: ETGVTQSPTHLIKTRGQQVTLRCSSQSGHNTVSWYQQALGQGPQFIFQYYREEENGRGNFPPRFSGLQFPNYSSELNVNALELDDSALYLCASSSRQGARAGELFFGEGSRLTVL.

This clone was seen a few times. The V and J genes are TRBV28 and TRBJ1-1, with D uncertain. This CDR3 region has 14 residues. V was trimmed by 4 bases and J by 4 bases, leaving 13 bases between them. CDR1 and CDR2 (germline): MDHEN, SYDVKM. CDR3 region: CASSSSPGGTEAFF. CDR3 DNA: TGTGCCAGCAGTTCCTCCCCGGGAGGCACTGAAGCTTTCTTT.

The chain employs TRBV19 and TRBJ2-7; D is undetermined. Germline lookup yields CDR1 LNHDA and CDR2 SQIVND (reference sequence). V lost 3 bases and J lost 4, with 13 bases in between. The CDR3 spans 14 residues. CDR3 DNA sequence: TGTGCCAGTAGTATGGGTGGGCAGGAATACGAGCAGTACTTC. Its translation: CASSMGGQEYEQYF.

The chain has TRBV6-1 and TRBJ1-1, with a tentative D call TRBD1 (5 bases). Germline lookup yields CDR1 MNHNS and CDR2 SASEGT. CDR3 length equals 13 residues. Trimming left V 6 bases short and J 4 bases short, with 12 bases between. The CDR3 protein is CASRVGGLTEAFF. CDR3 coding DNA: TGTGCCAGCAGGGTTGGGGGACTCACTGAAGCTTTCTTT.

The rearrangement joins TRBV5-6 to TRBJ1-2, with D uncertain. Between the trimmed V and J ends, which lost 4 bases and 5 bases, there was a span of 18 bases. CDR3 size: 15 residues. Germline CDR1 SGHDT, CDR2 YYEEEE. The DNA of the CDR3 is TGTGCCAGCAGCGGAAGGACGGAGATTCGGTATGGCTACACCTTC. Residues: CASSGRTEIRYGYTF.

The chain is built from TRBV29-1 and TRBJ1-1; a weak D match, TRBD1 (5 bases). The CDR3 has 12 amino acids. Trimming took off 8 bases at V and 3 bases at J, with 13 bases between the two ends. Germline values: CDR1 SQVTM, CDR2 ANQGSEA. The CDR3 loop is CSSRGADTEAFF. As DNA, the CDR3 is TGCAGCTCCCGGGGCGCAGACACTGAAGCTTTCTTT.

This clone was picked up a small number of times. J is TRBJ1-1 and V is TRBV4-1; 7 positions agree with TRBD1. Germline V gives CDR1 MGHRA, CDR2 YSYEKL. With V trimmed by 1 base and J by 10 bases, 9 bases remained unmatched. The CDR3 has 14 amino acids. The CDR3 DNA is TGCGCCAGCAGCCAAGGGAACAGGGGTGAGGGAGCTTTCTTT. This sequence encodes CASSQGNRGEGAFF.

Written as DNA, the CDR3 is TGTGCCAGCAGCTTGGTAGGGATGAATAGCAATCAGCCCCAGCATTTT. It codes for CASSLVGMNSNQPQHF. The chain couples TRBV7-2 to TRBJ1-5; D remains unclear. Germline lookup yields CDR1 SGHTA and CDR2 FQGNSA. This CDR3 is 16 amino acids long. V dropped 3 bases and J dropped 0 bases, with 12 bases sitting between them.

This rearrangement joins TRBV7-2 to TRBJ1-2, with 11 bases lining up with TRBD1. V lost 5 bases to trimming and J lost 8 bases; unmatched junction nucleotides: 7. Germline V gives CDR1 SGHTA, CDR2 FQGNSA. The CDR3 is 14 residues long. CDR3 DNA sequence: TGTGCCAGCAGCCCAGGGACAGGGGGAGAAGGCTACACCTTC. Its protein product is CASSPGTGGEGYTF.

The chain joins TRBV5-1 to TRBJ2-5; 11 bases match TRBD2. CDR3 size: 15 residues. Losses at the gene ends were 2 bases for V and 5 bases for J; bases not matched to a gene: 5. Germline V gene lookup returns CDR1 SGHRS and CDR2 YFSETQ. This chain's CDR3 is CASSFLAGGGETQYF. The CDR3 bases are TGCGCCAGCAGCTTCTTAGCGGGGGGGGGCGAGACCCAGTACTTC.

The chain is built from TRBV4-3 and TRBJ2-5; D not resolved. The V end lost 0 bases, the J end lost 0 bases, and 14 bases lay between the germline ends. Looked up from germline, CDR1 is LGHNA and CDR2 is YSLEER. There are 17 residues in the CDR3. The CDR3 bases are TGCGCCAGCAGCCAAGACTCAGGACGGCGGTACCAAGAGACCCAGTACTTC. This sequence encodes CASSQDSGRRYQETQYF.